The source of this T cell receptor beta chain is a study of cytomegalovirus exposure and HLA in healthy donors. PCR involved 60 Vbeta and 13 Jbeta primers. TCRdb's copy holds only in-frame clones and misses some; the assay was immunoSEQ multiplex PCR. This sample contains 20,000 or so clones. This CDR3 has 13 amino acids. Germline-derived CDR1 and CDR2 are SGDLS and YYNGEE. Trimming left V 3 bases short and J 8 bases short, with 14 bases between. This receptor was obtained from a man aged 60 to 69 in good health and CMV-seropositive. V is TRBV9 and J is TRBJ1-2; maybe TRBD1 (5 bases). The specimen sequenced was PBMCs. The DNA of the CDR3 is TGTGCCAGCAGCGGCGGGACCCTTCCCGGCTACACCTTC. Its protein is CASSGGTLPGYTF.